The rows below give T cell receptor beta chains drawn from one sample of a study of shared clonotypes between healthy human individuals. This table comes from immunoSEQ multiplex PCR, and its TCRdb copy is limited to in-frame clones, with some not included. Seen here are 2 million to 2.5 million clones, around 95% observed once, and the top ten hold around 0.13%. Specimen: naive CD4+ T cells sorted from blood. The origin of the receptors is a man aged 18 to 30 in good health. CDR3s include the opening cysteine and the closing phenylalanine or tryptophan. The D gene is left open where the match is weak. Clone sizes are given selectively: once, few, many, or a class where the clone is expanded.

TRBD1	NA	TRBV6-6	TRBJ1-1	TGTGCCAGCAGTTTCGGACAGGGTGCTGAAGCTTTCTTT	CASSFGQGAEAFF
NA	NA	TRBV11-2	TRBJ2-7	TGTGCCAGCAGCCCCAGCGCTGCCTACGAGCAGTACTTC	CASSPSAAYEQYF
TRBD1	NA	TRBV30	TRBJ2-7	TGTGCCTGGTGCGCCGGGACAGGGAGCTCCTACGAGCAGTACTTC	CAWCAGTGSSYEQYF
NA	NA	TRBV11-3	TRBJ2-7	TGTGCCAGCAGCTTAGGAGCCAGAGACGAGCAGTACTTC	CASSLGARDEQYF
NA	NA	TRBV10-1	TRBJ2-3	TGCGCCAGCAGTAGACAGCCCCGAGCCCCGCCAGATACGCAGTATTTT	CASSRQPRAPPDTQYF
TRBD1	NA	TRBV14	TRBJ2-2	TGTGCCAGCAGCCAAGGCACAGGGGGCCTCGGGGAGCTGTTTTTT	CASSQGTGGLGELFF
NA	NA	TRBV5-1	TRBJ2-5	TGCGCCAGCAGCTTGATTGTAGAGACCCAGTACTTC	CASSLIVETQYF
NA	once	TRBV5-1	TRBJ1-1	TGCGCCAGCAGCCCCCGGGGGGGGGTTAACACTGAAGCTTTCTTT	CASSPRGGVNTEAFF
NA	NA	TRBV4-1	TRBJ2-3	TGCGCCAGCAGCCAACCGGGGGCTTCAGATACGCAGTATTTT	CASSQPGASDTQYF
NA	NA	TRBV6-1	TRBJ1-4	TGTGCCAGCAGTGAACAAGGCCTGTCAAATAATGAAAAACTGTTTTTT	CASSEQGLSNNEKLFF
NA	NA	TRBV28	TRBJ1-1	TGTGCCAGCAGTTTAGGGGCCAGGGGTTTGTCCGAAGCTTTCTTT	CASSLGARGLSEAFF
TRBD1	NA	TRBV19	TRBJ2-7	TGTGCCAGTAGTGTAGGACAGGGTTCCTACGAGCAGTACTTC	CASSVGQGSYEQYF
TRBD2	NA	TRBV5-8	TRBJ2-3	TGTGCCAGCAGCCCCCAGAGCGGGGGAACAGATACGCAGTATTTT	CASSPQSGGTDTQYF
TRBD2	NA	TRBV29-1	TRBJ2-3	TGCAGCGCGAGACGACTAGCGGTCACAGATACGCAGTATTTT	CSARRLAVTDTQYF
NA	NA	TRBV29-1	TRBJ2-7	TGCAGCGTCCCGGACGGGACCTGCGAGCAGTACTTC	CSVPDGTCEQYF
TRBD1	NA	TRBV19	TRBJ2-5	TGTGCCAGTAGTATCCGGACAGGGGGCCGGAAGGAGACCCAGTACTTC	CASSIRTGGRKETQYF
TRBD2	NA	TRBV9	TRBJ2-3	TGTGCCAGCAGCGAGAGGTCGAGCGGGGCTAGCACAGATACGCAGTATTTT	CASSERSSGASTDTQYF
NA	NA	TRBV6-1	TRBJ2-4	TGTGCCAGCAGTGAATCAGGTCGGGTTAAAAACATTCAGTACTTC	CASSESGRVKNIQYF
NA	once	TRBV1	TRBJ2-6	TGCACCAGCAGAGTGAGTCGGGCCAACGTCCTGACTTTC	CTSRVSRANVLTF
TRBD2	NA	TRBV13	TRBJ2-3	TGTGCCAGCAGCTCCACGGGACTACGCACAGATACGCAGTATTTT	CASSSTGLRTDTQYF
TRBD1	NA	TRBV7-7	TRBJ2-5	TGTGCTAGCAGTAGGACAGGGAGCCAAGAGACCCAGTACTTC	CASSRTGSQETQYF
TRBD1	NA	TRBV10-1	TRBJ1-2	TGCGCCAGCAGTCCAGGGGGCTCAGACTATGGCTACACCTTC	CASSPGGSDYGYTF
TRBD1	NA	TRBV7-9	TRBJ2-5	TGTGCCAGCAGCCCCTGGACAGGGGAGGAGACCCAGTACTTC	CASSPWTGEETQYF
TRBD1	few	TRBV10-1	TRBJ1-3	TGCGCCAGCAGTGAACAGGGGACTGGAAACACCATATATTTT	CASSEQGTGNTIYF
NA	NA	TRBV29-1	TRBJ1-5	TGCAGCGTTGAATCCTCGGGTCAGCCCCAGCATTTT	CSVESSGQPQHF
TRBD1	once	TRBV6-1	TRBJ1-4	TGTGCCAGCACTCCGGGACAGGCTGTCCCGAGGAAACTGTTTTTT	CASTPGQAVPRKLFF
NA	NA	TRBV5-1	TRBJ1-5	TGCGCCAGCAGCTTGGGAGGTGGGGGCGATCAGCCCCAGCATTTT	CASSLGGGGDQPQHF